This T cell receptor beta chain was recovered during a study of CD8 T cells in ankylosing spondylitis. This clonotype was observed a handful of times. The antigen remains undetermined. Molecular-barcoded quantitative 5'-RACE produced these TCR beta libraries. TCRdb recomputed calls from the 5' RACE reads with MiXCR, one row per CDR3 protein. The sample shows 200,000 to 250,000 distinct CDR3 sequences, around 19% of them seen only once. Study conclusions and caveats: Several highly homologous variants made up a TCR beta motif, and this motif appeared characteristic of ankylosing spondylitis blood. Certain motif variants had earlier been reported in reactive arthritis synovial fluid and blood. Peripheral blood held disease-linked clones only at relatively low frequency, and these were CD8+. Reportedly, matched ankylosing spondylitis synovial fluid was significantly enriched for disease-linked clones.

This sequence was found in a male donor with ankylosing spondylitis. Sequencing used blood, either unsorted or a sorted T cell fraction (not recorded which).

The CDR3 is CASTLAGLETQYF. CDR3 nucleotide sequence: TGTGCCAGCACTCTAGCGGGATTAGAGACCCAGTACTTC. The V and J genes are TRBV7-9 and TRBJ2-5, with TRBD2 matching 9 bases. Germline V lookup: CDR1 SEHNR, CDR2 FQNEAQ (reference sequence). CDR3 length equals 13 residues. Germline trimming cut 7 bases from V and 4 bases from J; bases unmatched to any gene: 4.